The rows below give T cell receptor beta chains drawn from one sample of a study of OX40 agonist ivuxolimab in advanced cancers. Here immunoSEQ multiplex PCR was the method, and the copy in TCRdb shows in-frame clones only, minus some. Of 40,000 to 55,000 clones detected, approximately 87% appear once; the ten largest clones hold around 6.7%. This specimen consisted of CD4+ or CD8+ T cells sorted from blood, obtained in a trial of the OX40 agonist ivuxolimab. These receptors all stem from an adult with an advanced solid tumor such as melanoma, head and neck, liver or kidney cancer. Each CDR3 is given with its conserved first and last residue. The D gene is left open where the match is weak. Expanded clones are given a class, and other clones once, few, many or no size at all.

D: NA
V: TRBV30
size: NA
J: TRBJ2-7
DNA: TGTGCCTGGGGACATTCCTACGAGCAGTACTTC
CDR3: CAWGHSYEQYF

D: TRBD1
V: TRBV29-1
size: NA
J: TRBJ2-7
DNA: TGCAGCGTAGGGACAGGGAGCTACGAGCAGTACTTC
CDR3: CSVGTGSYEQYF

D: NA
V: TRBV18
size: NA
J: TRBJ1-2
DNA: TGTGCCAGCTCACCAGGGGACGGCTACACCTTC
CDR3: CASSPGDGYTF

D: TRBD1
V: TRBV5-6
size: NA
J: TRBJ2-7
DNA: TGTGCCAGCAGCTTGGACAGGGGTGATATAGGGCAGTACTTC
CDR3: CASSLDRGDIGQYF

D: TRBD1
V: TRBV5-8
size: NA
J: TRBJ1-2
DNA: TGTGCCAGCAGCTCCCGGACAGGGGGCATCTATGGCTACACCTTC
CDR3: CASSSRTGGIYGYTF

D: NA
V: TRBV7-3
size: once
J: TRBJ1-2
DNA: TGTGCCAGCAGCTTAGATGTAGGGCTCCGGGGCTACACCTTC
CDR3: CASSLDVGLRGYTF

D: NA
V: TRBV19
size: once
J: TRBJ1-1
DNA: TGTGCCAGTAGTATCAGGCAGGGCACTGAAGCTTTCTTT
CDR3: CASSIRQGTEAFF

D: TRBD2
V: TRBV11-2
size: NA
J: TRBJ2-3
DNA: TGTGCCAGCAGCCCAACTAGCGGGTCCTACACAGATACGCAGTATTTT
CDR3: CASSPTSGSYTDTQYF

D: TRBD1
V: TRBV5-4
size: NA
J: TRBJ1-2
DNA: TGTGCCAGCAGCTTGGCGGCAGGGGGATTCTATGGCTACACCTTC
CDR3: CASSLAAGGFYGYTF

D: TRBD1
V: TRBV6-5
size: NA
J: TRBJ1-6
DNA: TGTGCCAGCGGAGGGGGCGTTTCAGCACCCCTCCACTTT
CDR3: CASGGGVSAPLHF

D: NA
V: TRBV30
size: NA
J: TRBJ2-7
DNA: TGTGCCTGGAGTGTGGGCAGCCCCTTCGCGGACGAGCAGTACTTC
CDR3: CAWSVGSPFADEQYF

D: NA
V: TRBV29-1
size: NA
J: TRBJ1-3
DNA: TGCAGCGTTGAAAATCAGGGGAACACCATATATTTT
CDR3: CSVENQGNTIYF

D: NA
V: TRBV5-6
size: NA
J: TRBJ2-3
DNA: TGTGCCAGCAGCTTGGTAATACACACAGATACGCAGTATTTT
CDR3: CASSLVIHTDTQYF

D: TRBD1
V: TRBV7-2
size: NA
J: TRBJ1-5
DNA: TGTGCCAGCAGCTTCCGGGACAGGCGTAATCAGCCCCAGCATTTT
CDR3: CASSFRDRRNQPQHF

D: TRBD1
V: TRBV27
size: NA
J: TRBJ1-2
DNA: TGTGCCAGCCGCCTGGGGCAGGGGGCAGGTGGCTACACCTTC
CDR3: CASRLGQGAGGYTF

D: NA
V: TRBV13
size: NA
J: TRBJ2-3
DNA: TGTGCCAGCGCGAGTCAGGGGACAGATACGCAGTATTTT
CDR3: CASASQGTDTQYF

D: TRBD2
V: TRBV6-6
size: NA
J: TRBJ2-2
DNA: TGTGCCAGCAGTTACACCGGGACTACTAACACCGGGGAGCTGTTTTTT
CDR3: CASSYTGTTNTGELFF

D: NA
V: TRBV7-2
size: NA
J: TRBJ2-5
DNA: TGTGCCAGCAGCTTAGGAAGCTCCGAGGAGACCCAGTACTTC
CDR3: CASSLGSSEETQYF

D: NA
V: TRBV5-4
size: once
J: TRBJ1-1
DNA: TGTGCCAGCAGCATTGGGTATAGGAACACTGAAGCTTTCTTT
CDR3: CASSIGYRNTEAFF

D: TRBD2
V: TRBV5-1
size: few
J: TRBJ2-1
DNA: TGCGCCAGCAGCTTAGGTCCGGGGGGGCTCAACATCGAGCAGTTCTTC
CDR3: CASSLGPGGLNIEQFF

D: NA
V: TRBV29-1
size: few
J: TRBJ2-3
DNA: TGCAGCGTTGTCTATGCAGGGGAGGACACAGATACGCAGTATTTT
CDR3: CSVVYAGEDTDTQYF

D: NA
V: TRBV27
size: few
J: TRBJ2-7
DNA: TGTGCCAGCAGTTCGGTCAGGGTGTGGTACGAGCAGTACTTC
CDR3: CASSSVRVWYEQYF

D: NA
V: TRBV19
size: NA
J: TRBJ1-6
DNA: TGTGCCAGTAGTCAAGGACAAGATAATTCACCCCTCCACTTT
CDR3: CASSQGQDNSPLHF

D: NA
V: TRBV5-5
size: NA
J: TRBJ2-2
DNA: TGTGCCAGCAGCTTCCTGGACCCCGATGAGGGCGGGGAGCTGTTTTTT
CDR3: CASSFLDPDEGGELFF

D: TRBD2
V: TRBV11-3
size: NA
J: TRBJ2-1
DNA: TGTGCCAGCAGCTCCGGACTAGCGGGGGGGTACAATGAGCAGTTCTTC
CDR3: CASSSGLAGGYNEQFF

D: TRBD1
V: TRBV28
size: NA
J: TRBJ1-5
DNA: TGTGCCAGCAGCACCGGACAGGGGGGCAATCAGCCCCAGCATTTT
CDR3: CASSTGQGGNQPQHF

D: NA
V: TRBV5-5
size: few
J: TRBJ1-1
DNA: TGTGCCAGCAGCTCAAAGACACAAATGAACACTGAAGCTTTCTTT
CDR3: CASSSKTQMNTEAFF

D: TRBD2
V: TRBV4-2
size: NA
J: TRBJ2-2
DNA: TGTGCCAGCAGCCGCAACGGGGGGGTGAACACCGGGGAGCTGTTTTTT
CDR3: CASSRNGGVNTGELFF

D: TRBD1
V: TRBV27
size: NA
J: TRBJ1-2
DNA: TGTGCCAGCAGTTTATCACCTCAGGGGGCAGCTAACTATGGCTACACCTTC
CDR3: CASSLSPQGAANYGYTF

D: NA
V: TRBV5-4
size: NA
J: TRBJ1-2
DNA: TGTGCCAGCGCCGAAGGGGGGCGGGATTATGGCTACACCTTC
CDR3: CASAEGGRDYGYTF

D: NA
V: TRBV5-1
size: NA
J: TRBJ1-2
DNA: TGCGCCAGCAGCGATCAGGGGCTCCAGGGCTACACCTTC
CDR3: CASSDQGLQGYTF

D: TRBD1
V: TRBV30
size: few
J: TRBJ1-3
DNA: TGTGCCTGGAGACCGACAGGGCTTGGAAACACCATATATTTT
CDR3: CAWRPTGLGNTIYF

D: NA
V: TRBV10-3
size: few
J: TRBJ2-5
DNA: TGTGCCATCAGTGAGTCAGGGGACTTCGGGGGCGAGACCCAGTACTTC
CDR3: CAISESGDFGGETQYF

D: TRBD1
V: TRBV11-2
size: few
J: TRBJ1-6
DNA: TGTGCCAGCAGCTTAGATTTGGGGACAGGGTTTTCACCCCTCCACTTT
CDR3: CASSLDLGTGFSPLHF

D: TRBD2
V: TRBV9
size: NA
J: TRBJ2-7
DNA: TGTGCCAGCAGCGTGGGGGGGTATTCCGGGTACGAGCAGTACTTC
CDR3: CASSVGGYSGYEQYF

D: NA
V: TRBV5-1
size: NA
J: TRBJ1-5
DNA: TGCGCCAGCAGCTTGGAAGGCGCCAGCAATCAGCCCCAGCATTTT
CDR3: CASSLEGASNQPQHF